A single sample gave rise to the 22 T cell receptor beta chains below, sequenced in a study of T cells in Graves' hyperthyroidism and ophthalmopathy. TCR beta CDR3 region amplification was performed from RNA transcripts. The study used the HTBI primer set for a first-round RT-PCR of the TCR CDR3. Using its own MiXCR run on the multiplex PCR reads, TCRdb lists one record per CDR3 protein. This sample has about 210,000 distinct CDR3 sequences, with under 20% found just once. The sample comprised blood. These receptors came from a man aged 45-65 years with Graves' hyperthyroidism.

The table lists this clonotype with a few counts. DNA of the CDR3: TGTGCTAGTGGGCCGGGAGGGAGGGAGACCCAGTACTTC. Translation: CASGPGGRETQYF. The chain couples TRBV12-5 to TRBJ2-5; TRBD2 matches 8 bases. With 6 bases clipped from V and 5 bases from J, the junction kept 5 bases outside the gene matches. The CDR3 sequence is 13 residues long. Germline CDR1 is LGHNT and CDR2 is FRNRAP. The complete variable domain, with remaining parts taken from reference TRBV12-5 and TRBJ2-5, reads DARVTQTPRHKVTEMGQEVTMRCQPILGHNTVFWYRQTMMQGLELLAYFRNRAPLDDSGMPKDRFSAEMPDATLATLKIQPSEPRDSAVYFCASGPGGRETQYFGPGTRLLVL.

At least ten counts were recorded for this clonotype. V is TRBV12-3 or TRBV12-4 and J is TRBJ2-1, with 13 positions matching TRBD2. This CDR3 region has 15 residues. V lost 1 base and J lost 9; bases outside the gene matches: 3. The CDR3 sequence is CASSLGLAGGGEQFF. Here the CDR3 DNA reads TGTGCCAGCAGTTTAGGACTAGCGGGAGGAGGTGAGCAGTTCTTC.

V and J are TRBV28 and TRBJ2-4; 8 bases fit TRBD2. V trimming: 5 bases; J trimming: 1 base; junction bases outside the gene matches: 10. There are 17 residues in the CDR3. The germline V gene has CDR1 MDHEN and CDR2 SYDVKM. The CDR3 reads CASSAHGLASAKNIQYF. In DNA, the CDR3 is TGTGCCAGCAGTGCCCATGGACTAGCTTCGGCCAAAAACATTCAGTACTTC.

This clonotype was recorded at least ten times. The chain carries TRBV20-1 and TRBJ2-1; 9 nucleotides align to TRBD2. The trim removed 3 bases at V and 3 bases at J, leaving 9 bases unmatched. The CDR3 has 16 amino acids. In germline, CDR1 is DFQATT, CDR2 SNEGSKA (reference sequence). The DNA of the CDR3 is TGCAGTGCTAGCCCCGGGGCGGGGGGGGGCTACAATGAGCAGTTCTTC. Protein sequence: CSASPGAGGGYNEQFF.

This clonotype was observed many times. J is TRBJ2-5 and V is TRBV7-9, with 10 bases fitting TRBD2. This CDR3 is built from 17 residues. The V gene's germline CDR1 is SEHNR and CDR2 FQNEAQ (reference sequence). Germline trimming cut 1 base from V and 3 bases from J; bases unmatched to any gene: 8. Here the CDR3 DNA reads TGTGCCAGCAGCTTAGAACCCCAGCGGGAGGGGAAAGAGACCCAGTACTTC. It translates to CASSLEPQREGKETQYF.

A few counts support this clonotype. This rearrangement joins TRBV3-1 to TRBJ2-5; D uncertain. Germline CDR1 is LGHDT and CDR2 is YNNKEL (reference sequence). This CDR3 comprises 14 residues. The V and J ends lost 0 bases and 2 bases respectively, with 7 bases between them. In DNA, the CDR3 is TGTGCCAGCAGCCAAGATTTGGCACAAGAGACCCAGTACTTC. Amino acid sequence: CASSQDLAQETQYF.

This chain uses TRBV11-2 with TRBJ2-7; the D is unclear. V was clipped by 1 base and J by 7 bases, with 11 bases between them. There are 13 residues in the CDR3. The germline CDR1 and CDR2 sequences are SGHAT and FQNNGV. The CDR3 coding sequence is TGTGCCAGCAGCTTAGCCCCAGCGAGGGAGCAGTACTTC. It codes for CASSLAPAREQYF. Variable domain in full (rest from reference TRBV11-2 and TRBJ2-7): EAGVAQSPRYKIIEKRQSVAFWCNPISGHATLYWYQQILGQGPKLLIQFQNNGVVDDSQLPKDRFSAERLKGVDSTLKIQPAKLEDSAVYLCASSLAPAREQYFGPGTRLTVT.

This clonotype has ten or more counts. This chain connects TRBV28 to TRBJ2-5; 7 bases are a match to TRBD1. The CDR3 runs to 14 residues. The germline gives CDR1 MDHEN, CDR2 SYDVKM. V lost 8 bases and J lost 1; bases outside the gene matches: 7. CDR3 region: CASVGTDLQETQYF. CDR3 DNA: TGTGCCAGCGTCGGGACAGATCTCCAAGAGACCCAGTACTTC.

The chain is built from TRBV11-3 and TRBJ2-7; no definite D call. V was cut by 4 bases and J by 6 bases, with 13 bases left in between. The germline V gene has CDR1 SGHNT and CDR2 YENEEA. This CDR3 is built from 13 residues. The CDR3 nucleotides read TGTGCCAGCAGCTCACTAATGGGTCTCGAGCAGTACTTC. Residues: CASSSLMGLEQYF.

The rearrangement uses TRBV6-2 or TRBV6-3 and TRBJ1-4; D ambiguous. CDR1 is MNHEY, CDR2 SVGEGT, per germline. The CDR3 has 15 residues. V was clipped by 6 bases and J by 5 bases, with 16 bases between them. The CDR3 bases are TGTGCCAGCAGCGAGGGCCCCCCTGGGAATGAAAAACTGTTTTTT. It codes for CASSEGPPGNEKLFF.

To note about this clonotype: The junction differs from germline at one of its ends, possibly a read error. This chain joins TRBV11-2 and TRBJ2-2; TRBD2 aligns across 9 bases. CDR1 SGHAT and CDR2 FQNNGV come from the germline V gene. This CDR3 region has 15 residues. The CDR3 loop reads CSSSLSGSGTGELFF. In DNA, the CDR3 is TGTTCCAGCAGCCTTAGCGGGAGCGGAACCGGGGAGCTGTTTTTT.

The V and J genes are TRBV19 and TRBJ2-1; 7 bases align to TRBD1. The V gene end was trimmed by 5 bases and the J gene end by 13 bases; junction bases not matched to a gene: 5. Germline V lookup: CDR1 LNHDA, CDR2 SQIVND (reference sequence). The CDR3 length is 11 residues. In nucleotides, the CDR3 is TGTGCCAGTAGTGACAGGGAAGAACAGTTCTTC. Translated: CASSDREEQFF.

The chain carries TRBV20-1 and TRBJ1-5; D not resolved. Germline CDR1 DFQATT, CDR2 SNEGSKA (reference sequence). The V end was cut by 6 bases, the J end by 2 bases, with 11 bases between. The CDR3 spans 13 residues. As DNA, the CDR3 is TGCAGTGCGGGAGGTGGGGGCAATCAGCCCCAGCATTTT. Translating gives CSAGGGGNQPQHF.

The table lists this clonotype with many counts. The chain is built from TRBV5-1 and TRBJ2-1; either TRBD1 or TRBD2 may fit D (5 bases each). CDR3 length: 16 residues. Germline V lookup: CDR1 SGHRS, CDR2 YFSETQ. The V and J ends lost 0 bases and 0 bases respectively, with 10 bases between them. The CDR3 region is CASSLGGTSSYNEQFF. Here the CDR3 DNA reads TGCGCCAGCAGCTTGGGAGGGACGAGCTCCTACAATGAGCAGTTCTTC.

The CDR3 spells CASSVSGITDTQYF. In DNA, the CDR3 is TGCGCCAGCAGCGTTAGCGGGATCACAGATACGCAGTATTTT. The rearrangement joins TRBV5-1 to TRBJ2-3; 8 positions match TRBD2. The CDR3 is made up of 14 amino acids. Trimming removed 4 bases from V and 2 bases from J; junction bases left unmatched: 3. Germline V lookup: CDR1 SGHRS, CDR2 YFSETQ.

Here the CDR3 reads CASSLGQGGTGELFF. As DNA, the CDR3 is TGCGCCAGCAGCCTAGGACAGGGCGGGACCGGGGAGCTGTTTTTT. This sequence joins TRBV5-1 and TRBJ2-2, with 8 bases identical to TRBD1. The germline gives CDR1 SGHRS, CDR2 YFSETQ. The CDR3 is made up of 15 amino acids. The V and J ends lost 4 bases and 5 bases, in that order; junction bases with no gene match: 7.

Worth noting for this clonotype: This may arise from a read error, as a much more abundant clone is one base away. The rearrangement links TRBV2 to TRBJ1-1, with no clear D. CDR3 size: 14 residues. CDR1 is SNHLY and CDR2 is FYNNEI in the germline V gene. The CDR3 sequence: CASSEEGIDTETFF. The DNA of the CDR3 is TGTGCCAGCAGTGAAGAGGGAATTGACACTGAAACTTTCTTT.

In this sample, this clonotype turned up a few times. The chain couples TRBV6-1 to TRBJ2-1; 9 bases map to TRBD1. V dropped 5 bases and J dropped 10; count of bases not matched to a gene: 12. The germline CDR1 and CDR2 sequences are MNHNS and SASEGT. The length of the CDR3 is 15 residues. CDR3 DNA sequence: TGTGCCAGCAGTATCCGGGACAGGGCAGTTGGGGAGCAGTTCTTC. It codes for CASSIRDRAVGEQFF.

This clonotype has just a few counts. The CDR3 nucleotides read TGTGCCAGCAGCCAAGAGACGGGGCCTCAAGAGACCCAGTACTTC. Translation gives CASSQETGPQETQYF. The chain carries TRBV3-1 and TRBJ2-5, with D possibly called TRBD1 or TRBD2 (5 bases each). Germline CDR1 LGHDT, CDR2 YNNKEL (reference sequence). The CDR3 is 15 amino acids. V shed 0 bases and J shed 2 bases, with 10 bases lying between them.

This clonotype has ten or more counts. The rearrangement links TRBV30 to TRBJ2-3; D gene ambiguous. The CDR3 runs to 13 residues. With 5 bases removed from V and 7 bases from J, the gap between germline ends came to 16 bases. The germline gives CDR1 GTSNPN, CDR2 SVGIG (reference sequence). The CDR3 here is CAWDGPTGNTQYF. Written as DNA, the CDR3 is TGTGCCTGGGACGGACCGACCGGAAATACGCAGTATTTT.

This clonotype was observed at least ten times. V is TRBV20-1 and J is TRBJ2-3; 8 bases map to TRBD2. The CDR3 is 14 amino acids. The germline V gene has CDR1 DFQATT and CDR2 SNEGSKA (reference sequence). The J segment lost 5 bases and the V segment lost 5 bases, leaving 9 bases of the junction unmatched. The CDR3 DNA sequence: TGCAGTGCTCGGAGCGGGAGTAGGAGAGATACGCAGTATTTT. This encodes CSARSGSRRDTQYF.

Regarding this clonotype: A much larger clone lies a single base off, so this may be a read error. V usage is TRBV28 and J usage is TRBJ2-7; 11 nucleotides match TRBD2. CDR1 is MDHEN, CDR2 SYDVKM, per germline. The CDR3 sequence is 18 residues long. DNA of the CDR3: TGTGCCAGCAGTTTTCTCCGGGGGGGACTAGCGGACAACTACGAGCGGTACTTC. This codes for CASSFLRGGLADNYERYF.